This passage covers 32 T cell receptor beta chains from one sample sequenced in a study of beta chain features in type 1 diabetes (dated by TCRdb to between 2018 and 2020). Antigen specificity for these receptors is unknown. Receptor libraries were prepared by the immunoSEQ multiplex PCR assay. The High Capacity cDNA Reverse Transcription Kit was used to reverse transcribe all of the isolated RNA, meaning that expressed TCRB transcripts were what got sequenced. In TCRdb, the immuneACCESS table is reduced to in-frame sequences with V and J assigned. These tables do not hold every clone; where another copy was compared, an unresolved V gene accounts for under half, and the others remain unexplained. Counted in this sample were just under 150,000 clones; about 13% of them appeared once. The top ten constitute under 1.5% of the sample. What the study reported, not specific to this receptor: A moderate but significant shortening of TCRB CDR3 length was observed in type 1 diabetes patients in all four CD4+ subsets.

Input material: central memory CD4+ T cells from blood. The receptors were sampled from a man between 18 and 35 years old with type 1 diabetes.

This clone was seen only a few times. The DNA of the CDR3 is TGTGCCAGCAGCTTAGCGGGCTCTAATTCACCCCTCCACTTT. Protein: CASSLAGSNSPLHF. This sequence joins TRBV7-9 and TRBJ1-6; D ambiguous. Per the germline V gene, CDR1 is SEHNR and CDR2 is FQNEAQ (reference sequence). This CDR3 spans 14 amino acids. V lost 0 bases, J lost 6 bases, and 6 bases lay in between.

The rearrangement joins TRBV25-1 to TRBJ1-6, with a weak D call TRBD1 (6 bases). Trimming pared 2 bases from V and 0 bases from J, leaving 8 bases between. The length of the CDR3 is 16 residues. Germline assignment: CDR1 MGHDK and CDR2 SYGVNS. CDR3 nucleotides: TGTGCCAGCAGTGAACCGGGACACTCCTATAATTCACCCCTCCACTTT. Protein: CASSEPGHSYNSPLHF.

The chain employs TRBV7-9 and TRBJ2-5; 9 bases agree with TRBD1. This CDR3 has 16 amino acids. Germline V CDR1 and CDR2: SEHNR, FQNEAQ (reference sequence). The V gene end was trimmed by 5 bases and the J gene end by 7 bases; junction bases not matched to a gene: 14. The chain's CDR3 is CASSGWTGADGLTQYF. For the CDR3, the DNA is TGTGCCAGCAGCGGTTGGACAGGGGCGGACGGGTTGACCCAGTACTTC.

Only a few counts were recorded for this clone. This chain's CDR3 is CASSLVPAGTDTQYF. For the CDR3, the DNA is TGTGCCAGCAGCTTAGTCCCAGCTGGCACAGATACGCAGTATTTT. The genes are TRBV7-6 and TRBJ2-3; D remains ambiguous. The CDR3 has 15 amino acids. From germline, CDR1 is SGHVS and CDR2 FNYEAQ. V was clipped by 1 base and J by 1 base, with 9 bases between them.

This clone showed up just a few times. This chain links TRBV29-1 with TRBJ2-5; D is ambiguous. V lost 1 base, J lost 4 bases, and 7 bases lay in between. The CDR3 sequence is 12 residues long. Germline V gene lookup returns CDR1 SQVTM and CDR2 ANQGSEA. The CDR3 coding sequence is TGCAGCGTTGAAGGGGTGGGAGAGACCCAGTACTTC. Amino acid sequence: CSVEGVGETQYF.

This clone was observed a few times. J is TRBJ1-4 and V is TRBV28; no definite D call. This CDR3 region has 12 residues. From germline, CDR1 is MDHEN and CDR2 SYDVKM. The V gene lost 6 bases and the J gene lost 4 bases, with 6 bases spanning the gap. The CDR3 nucleotides read TGTGCCAGCAGCGGGGTTAATGAAAAACTGTTTTTT. Translating it yields CASSGVNEKLFF.

This chain uses TRBV10-3 with TRBJ2-5; D is possibly TRBD2 (5 bases). CDR3 length: 15 residues. CDR1 and CDR2 from the germline V gene are ENHRY and SYGVKD. The V gene lost 2 bases and the J gene lost 5 bases, with 15 bases spanning the gap. This CDR3 reads CAISEQALVGETQYF. The DNA for the CDR3 is TGTGCCATCAGTGAGCAGGCACTAGTGGGGGAGACCCAGTACTTC.

In regard to this clone: Other DNA sequences of this sample code for an identical CDR3. The V call is TRBV7-2, the J call TRBJ2-3; tentatively, D is TRBD1 or TRBD2 (5 bases each). The CDR3 consists of 14 residues. Germline CDR1 is SGHTA and CDR2 is FQGNSA. Trimming took off 3 bases at V and 0 bases at J, with 7 bases between the two ends. The CDR3 loop is CASSFGTSTDTQYF. The CDR3 DNA sequence: TGTGCCAGCAGCTTTGGGACCAGCACAGATACGCAGTATTTT. The entire variable domain, with the rest obtained from reference TRBV7-2 and TRBJ2-3, is as follows: GAGVSQSPSNKVTEKGKDVELRCDPISGHTALYWYRQSLGQGLEFLIYFQGNSAPDKSGLPSDRFSAERTGGSVSTLTIQRTQQEDSAVYLCASSFGTSTDTQYFGPGTRLTVL.

J is TRBJ2-3 and V is TRBV29-1; 10 nucleotides align to TRBD2. J lost 5 bases, V lost 3 bases, and 8 bases had no gene match. The germline V gene has CDR1 SQVTM and CDR2 ANQGSEA. The CDR3 extends over 15 amino acids. CDR3 amino acids: CSVELAGAQGDTQYF. CDR3 DNA sequence: TGCAGCGTTGAGCTAGCGGGGGCGCAAGGAGATACGCAGTATTTT.

Only a few counts were recorded for this clone. The chain employs TRBV10-3 and TRBJ2-5; 9 positions match TRBD1. Germline V gives CDR1 ENHRY, CDR2 SYGVKD. Trimming cost V 0 bases and J 4 bases; bases outside gene matches: 6. The CDR3 has 16 residues. CDR3: CAISESMGQGRETQYF. The CDR3 DNA reads as TGTGCCATCAGTGAGTCGATGGGACAGGGTCGAGAGACCCAGTACTTC.

V is TRBV7-2 and J is TRBJ2-5; D is perhaps TRBD2 (6 bases). The assigned J gene may be wrong: the sequence end matches TRBJ2-7 better. The CDR3 totals 15 residues. Germline CDR1 is SGHTA and CDR2 is FQGNSA. CDR3 loop: CASSAKTGTAYEQYF. CDR3 DNA sequence: TGTGCCAGCAGCGCCAAGACCGGGACTGCGTACGAGCAGTACTTC.

Note on this clone: Other DNA sequences in this sample translate to the same CDR3. V is TRBV6-5 and J is TRBJ1-6; a weak D match, TRBD1 (5 bases). CDR3 length equals 14 residues. V gave up 0 bases and J gave up 7 bases, with 7 bases separating them. Germline V CDR1 and CDR2: MNHEY, SVGAGI. CDR3 sequence: CASSYSGGNSPLHF. In DNA, the CDR3 is TGTGCCAGCAGTTACTCTGGGGGGAATTCACCCCTCCACTTT.

This clone has more than one count but fewer than ten. The chain joins TRBV6-4 to TRBJ1-1, with 7 bases matching TRBD1. Trimming cost V 6 bases and J 8 bases; bases outside gene matches: 9. Germline CDR1 reads MRHNA; CDR2 reads SNTAGT. There are 13 residues in the CDR3. The CDR3 is CASRRDSGGEAFF. In DNA form, the CDR3 reads TGTGCCAGCAGGAGGGACAGCGGCGGCGAAGCTTTCTTT.

The V and J genes are TRBV15 and TRBJ2-1; tentatively, D is TRBD2 (6 bases). Germline V gives CDR1 LNHNV, CDR2 YYDKDF (reference sequence). V lost 0 bases and J lost 0, with 9 bases in between. The CDR3 spans 16 residues. For the CDR3, the DNA is TGTGCCACCAGCAGAGATCCCGGGGGCTCCTACAATGAGCAGTTCTTC. Encoded protein: CATSRDPGGSYNEQFF. The variable domain in full, with the rest retrieved from reference TRBV15 and TRBJ2-1, is DAMVIQNPRYQVTQFGKPVTLSCSQTLNHNVMYWYQQKSSQAPKLLFHYYDKDFNNEADTPDNFQSRRPNTSFCFLDIRSPGLGDTAMYLCATSRDPGGSYNEQFFGPGTRLTVL.

This clone came up a few times. V and J are TRBV7-8 and TRBJ1-2; possibly TRBD1 for D (5 bases). Trimming pared 6 bases from V and 4 bases from J, leaving 18 bases between. Germline lookup yields CDR1 SGHVS and CDR2 FQNEAQ. The CDR3 extends over 15 amino acids. The DNA of the CDR3 is TGTGCCAGCAGTCCAGCCGACCGGGACTCCTATGGCTACACCTTC. Translation: CASSPADRDSYGYTF. Based on the CDR3 plus reference TRBV7-8 and TRBJ1-2, the full variable domain is GAGVSQSPRYKVAKRGQDVALRCDPISGHVSLFWYQQALGQGPEFLTYFQNEAQLDKSGLPSDRFFAERPEGSVSTLKIQRTQQEDSAVYLCASSPADRDSYGYTFGSGTRLTVV.

The V and J genes are TRBV28 and TRBJ1-6; the D is unclear. Germline V lookup: CDR1 MDHEN, CDR2 SYDVKM. The CDR3 sequence is 14 residues long. Trimming stripped 7 bases from V and 7 bases from J, with 14 bases between. Here the CDR3 DNA reads TGTGCCAGCACCTTGTTGGAGGTAAATTCACCCCTCCACTTT. Its protein is CASTLLEVNSPLHF.

This CDR3 reads CASSPSFGGAETQYF. In DNA, the CDR3 is TGTGCCAGCAGCCCGAGTTTCGGGGGGGCCGAGACCCAGTACTTC. The chain couples TRBV11-1 to TRBJ2-5; 8 bases map to TRBD2. This CDR3 is built from 15 residues. V gave up 5 bases and J gave up 5 bases; unmatched junction bases: 10. Germline CDR1 SGHAT, CDR2 FQDESV (reference sequence).

This clone was seen only a few times. This chain links TRBV7-9 with TRBJ1-6; TRBD1 matches 8 bases. J lost 13 bases, V lost 0 bases, and 8 bases had no gene match. This CDR3 has 15 residues. Germline CDR1 is SEHNR and CDR2 is FQNEAQ (reference sequence). CDR3 nucleotide sequence: TGTGCCAGCAGCTTAGCGCGACAGGGGCACGCGCCCCTCCACTTT. Translated: CASSLARQGHAPLHF.

The chain has TRBV6-5 and TRBJ1-6; 7 bases align to TRBD1. The CDR3 is 14 amino acids. Germline CDR1 is MNHEY and CDR2 is SVGAGI. The ends lost 2 bases at V and 10 bases at J; junction bases unmatched: 5. CDR3 sequence: CASSYPETGSPLHF. In DNA form, the CDR3 reads TGTGCCAGCAGTTACCCAGAGACAGGGTCACCCCTCCACTTT.

Only a few counts were recorded for this clone. The chain employs TRBV7-2 and TRBJ2-7, with D tentatively TRBD2 (5 bases). The CDR3 extends over 13 amino acids. V gave up 3 bases and J gave up 2 bases, with 8 bases separating them. The germline V gene has CDR1 SGHTA and CDR2 FQGNSA. Written as DNA, the CDR3 is TGTGCCAGCAGCTTGAACGGGGCCTACGAGCAGTACTTC. This codes for CASSLNGAYEQYF.

The chain links TRBV9 to TRBJ2-1; D call uncertain. CDR1 and CDR2 (germline): SGDLS, YYNGEE. The CDR3 runs to 15 residues. The V end lost 0 bases, the J end lost 7 bases, and 14 bases lay between the germline ends. This chain's CDR3 is CASSVDAGWRNEQFF. In DNA form, the CDR3 reads TGTGCCAGCAGCGTAGATGCAGGCTGGCGGAATGAGCAGTTCTTC. The full variable domain, with the rest looked up from reference TRBV9 and TRBJ2-1, is DSGVTQTPKHLITATGQRVTLRCSPRSGDLSVYWYQQSLDQGLQFLIQYYNGEERAKGNILERFSAQQFPDLHSELNLSSLELGDSALYFCASSVDAGWRNEQFFGPGTRLTVL.

V is TRBV30 and J is TRBJ2-1; TRBD2 aligns across 7 bases. The CDR3 covers 15 residues. The germline V gene encodes CDR1 GTSNPN and CDR2 SVGIG (reference sequence). Losses at the gene ends were 2 bases for V and 3 bases for J; bases not matched to a gene: 7. The CDR3 DNA sequence: TGTGCCTGGAGTCCCGGACTAGTTTACTACAATGAGCAGTTCTTC. Its protein product is CAWSPGLVYYNEQFF. Using reference TRBV30 and TRBJ2-1 for the parts outside the CDR3, the full variable domain is SQTIHQWPATLVQPVGSPLSLECTVEGTSNPNLYWYRQAAGRGLQLLFYSVGIGQISSEVPQNLSASRPQDRQFILSSKKLLLSDSGFYLCAWSPGLVYYNEQFFGPGTRLTVL.

The gene calls are TRBV6-6 and TRBJ1-2; maybe TRBD1 (6 bases). The germline V gene has CDR1 MNHNY and CDR2 SVGAGI (reference sequence). This CDR3 is 15 amino acids long. V was pared by 7 bases and J by 2 bases, with 17 bases between. The CDR3 sequence: CASTRQVVDNYGYTF. The DNA for the CDR3 is TGTGCCAGCACGAGACAGGTTGTTGACAACTATGGCTACACCTTC.

This clone was recorded a few times. This sequence joins TRBV2 and TRBJ2-5; D possibly corresponds to TRBD2 (6 bases). The CDR3 has 13 amino acids. Trimming cost V 5 bases and J 3 bases, with 10 bases left between them. Germline assignment: CDR1 SNHLY and CDR2 FYNNEI. As DNA, the CDR3 is TGTGCCAGCAGTTCCGGGACTGAAGAGACCCAGTACTTC. The encoded protein is CASSSGTEETQYF.

This clone was seen a few times. This chain links TRBV7-9 with TRBJ1-1; tentative D call: TRBD1 (5 bases). Germline CDR1 and CDR2: SEHNR and FQNEAQ (reference sequence). The V and J ends lost 2 bases and 3 bases respectively, with 10 bases between them. CDR3 size: 14 residues. CDR3 sequence: CASSLMGTDTEAFF. In DNA form, the CDR3 reads TGTGCCAGCAGCTTAATGGGGACGGACACTGAAGCTTTCTTT.

This sequence joins TRBV12-5 and TRBJ2-7; D unclear. CDR1 is LGHNT and CDR2 is FRNRAP in the germline V gene. Trimming stripped 1 base from V and 3 bases from J, with 7 bases between. The CDR3 extends over 13 amino acids. CDR3: CASGLGSDYEQYF. The CDR3 bases are TGTGCTAGTGGTTTGGGGTCGGACTACGAGCAGTACTTC.

This clone was counted between two and nine times. V gene TRBV7-9 combines with J gene TRBJ2-2; 7 nucleotides agree with TRBD1. Germline CDR1 SEHNR, CDR2 FQNEAQ (reference sequence). Trimming took 5 bases from V and 1 from J; bases not matched to a gene: 4. The CDR3 spans 15 residues. For the CDR3, the DNA is TGTGCCAGCAGCAAGGGACAGATGAACACCGGGGAGCTGTTTTTT. It translates to CASSKGQMNTGELFF. Filled out from reference TRBV7-9 and TRBJ2-2, the complete variable domain reads DTGVSQNPRHKITKRGQNVTFRCDPISEHNRLYWYRQTLGQGPEFLTYFQNEAQLEKSRLLSDRFSAERPKGSFSTLEIQRTEQGDSAMYLCASSKGQMNTGELFFGEGSRLTVL.

The V call is TRBV7-2, the J call TRBJ2-2, with TRBD2 matching 10 bases. The CDR3 is 17 residues long. Trimming cost V 5 bases and J 3 bases; bases outside gene matches: 9. Looked up from germline, CDR1 is SGHTA and CDR2 is FQGNSA. The CDR3 region is CASSLPGLATYTGELFF. CDR3 nucleotides: TGTGCCAGCAGCCTACCGGGACTAGCGACCTACACCGGGGAGCTGTTTTTT.

This clone was seen a few times. The V gene is TRBV27, the J gene TRBJ2-2; no definite D call. The CDR3 spans 14 residues. V gave up 3 bases and J gave up 4 bases, with 9 bases separating them. Germline V CDR1 and CDR2: MNHEY, SMNVEV (reference sequence). The CDR3 here is CASSFPPGTGELFF. DNA for the CDR3: TGTGCCAGCAGTTTCCCCCCGGGCACCGGGGAGCTGTTTTTT.

The chain links TRBV7-8 to TRBJ2-5; 8 positions agree with TRBD2. Losses at the gene ends were 5 bases for V and 1 base for J; bases not matched to a gene: 6. There are 15 residues in the CDR3. Germline CDR1 is SGHVS and CDR2 is FQNEAQ. The CDR3 reads CASSPREGSQETQYF. The CDR3 DNA reads TGTGCCAGCAGCCCCCGGGAGGGTTCCCAAGAGACCCAGTACTTC.

This clone was observed a few times. The rearrangement links TRBV5-1 to TRBJ2-1; D remains unclear. The V gene's germline CDR1 is SGHRS and CDR2 YFSETQ. V lost 3 bases to trimming and J lost 8 bases, with 15 bases between them. The CDR3 consists of 14 residues. This chain's CDR3 is CASSSTGPIDEQFF. CDR3 in DNA: TGCGCCAGCAGCTCCACCGGGCCGATCGATGAGCAGTTCTTC. Full variable domain (remainder filled in from reference TRBV5-1 and TRBJ2-1): KAGVTQTPRYLIKTRGQQVTLSCSPISGHRSVSWYQQTPGQGLQFLFEYFSETQRNKGNFPGRFSGRQFSNSRSEMNVSTLELGDSALYLCASSSTGPIDEQFFGPGTRLTVL.

The chain carries TRBV7-2 and TRBJ1-6, with D unresolved. The CDR3 runs to 15 residues. In germline, CDR1 is SGHTA, CDR2 FQGNSA. Between the trimmed V and J ends, which lost 5 bases and 8 bases, there was a span of 16 bases. The CDR3 here is CASSRKTASDSPLHF. Written as DNA, the CDR3 is TGTGCCAGCAGCCGCAAAACGGCTTCAGATTCACCCCTCCACTTT. Together with reference TRBV7-2 and TRBJ1-6, the CDR3 gives the full variable domain: GAGVSQSPSNKVTEKGKDVELRCDPISGHTALYWYRQSLGQGLEFLIYFQGNSAPDKSGLPSDRFSAERTGGSVSTLTIQRTQQEDSAVYLCASSRKTASDSPLHFGNGTRLTVT.